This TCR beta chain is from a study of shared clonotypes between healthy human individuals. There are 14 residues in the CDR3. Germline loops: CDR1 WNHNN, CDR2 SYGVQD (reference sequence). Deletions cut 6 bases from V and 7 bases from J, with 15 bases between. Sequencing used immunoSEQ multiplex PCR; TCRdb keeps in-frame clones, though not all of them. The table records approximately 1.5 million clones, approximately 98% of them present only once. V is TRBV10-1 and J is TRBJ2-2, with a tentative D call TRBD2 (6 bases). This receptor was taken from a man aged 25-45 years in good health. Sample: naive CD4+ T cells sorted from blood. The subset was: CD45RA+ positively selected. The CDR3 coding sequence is TGCGCCAGCAGCGGGGGAAGTCTCGGCGGGGAGCTGTTTTTT. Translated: CASSGGSLGGELFF.